Presented here are 9 T cell receptor beta chains from one specimen sequenced in a study of shared clonotypes between healthy human individuals. Naive CD8 populations comprised CD45RO-negative cells positively selected for CCR7, excluding terminally differentiated effector memory CD45RA+ cells. Assay: immunoSEQ multiplex PCR; the TCRdb copy retains only in-frame clones and omits some. The sample records some 2,000,000 clones, about 94% being singletons. The sequenced sample consisted of naive CD8+ T cells sorted from blood. Receptor source: a young man in good health.

CDR3 in DNA: TGTGCCAGCAGTTACTCCCCGGACAGCCTGTATGGCTACACCTTC. Protein product: CASSYSPDSLYGYTF. The chain recombines TRBV6-5 with TRBJ1-2; D is possibly TRBD1 (6 bases). The CDR3 contains 15 residues. Germline CDR1 and CDR2: MNHEY and SVGAGI. Trimming left V 0 bases short and J 5 bases short, with 13 bases between.

The V gene is TRBV7-9, the J gene TRBJ2-3; D is possibly TRBD1 or TRBD2 (5 bases each). V gave up 5 bases and J gave up 2 bases, with 17 bases separating them. CDR3 length equals 16 residues. Germline CDR1 SEHNR, CDR2 FQNEAQ (reference sequence). Here the CDR3 DNA reads TGTGCCAGCAGCCCTGCGTCGGGGACCTACACAGATACGCAGTATTTT. Amino acid sequence: CASSPASGTYTDTQYF.

Notes on this clone: Additional DNA sequences in this sample encode the identical CDR3. V gene TRBV4-1 combines with J gene TRBJ2-7, with 9 bases identical to TRBD1. This CDR3 spans 15 amino acids. Germline V gene sequence: CDR1 MGHRA, CDR2 YSYEKL. Trimming cost V 3 bases and J 3 bases; bases outside gene matches: 6. The CDR3 DNA follows: TGCGCCAGCAGCCACCAACCGGGACAGGGCTACGAGCAGTACTTC. Protein product: CASSHQPGQGYEQYF.

The chain uses TRBV29-1 and TRBJ2-3; D remains unclear. Trimming left V 2 bases short and J 0 bases short, with 9 bases between. The CDR3 extends over 14 amino acids. The germline V gene has CDR1 SQVTM and CDR2 ANQGSEA. For the CDR3, the DNA is TGCAGCGTTGAAAGTGGGCAGAGCACAGATACGCAGTATTTT. It translates to CSVESGQSTDTQYF.

Comments on this clone: Other DNA variants within this sample encode the same CDR3. The V gene is TRBV5-6, the J gene TRBJ1-1; tentatively, D is TRBD1 (5 bases). Germline V gene lookup returns CDR1 SGHDT and CDR2 YYEEEE. This CDR3 is built from 14 residues. Trimming cost V 0 bases and J 4 bases, with 10 bases left between them. CDR3 sequence: CASSLGQGGTEAFF. The CDR3 DNA follows: TGTGCCAGCAGCTTGGGTCAGGGAGGCACTGAAGCTTTCTTT.

The chain has TRBV4-1 and TRBJ2-7, with no clear D. Trimming pared 0 bases from V and 1 base from J, leaving 10 bases between. CDR1 and CDR2 (germline): MGHRA, YSYEKL. The length of the CDR3 is 15 residues. The DNA for the CDR3 is TGCGCCAGCAGCCAAGATCGAAGAAGTTCCTACGAGCAGTACTTC. It translates to CASSQDRRSSYEQYF.

Concerning this clone itself: The junction shows a germline mismatch at one end, possibly a read error. V usage is TRBV4-3 and J usage is TRBJ2-7; D not certain. The CDR3 totals 13 residues. The V gene's germline CDR1 is LGHNA and CDR2 YSLEER. The DNA for the CDR3 is TGCGCCAGCAGCGAAGAGCCGACCGGCGAGCAGTACTTC. It codes for CASSEEPTGEQYF.

Note on this clone: This specimen includes other DNA sequences encoding the same CDR3. This chain links TRBV27 with TRBJ2-6; D not resolved. The CDR3 spans 15 residues. Germline V gene sequence: CDR1 MNHEY, CDR2 SMNVEV (reference sequence). Deletions cut 6 bases from V and 0 bases from J, with 9 bases between. The CDR3 protein is CASSLLGSGANVLTF. CDR3 sequence (DNA): TGTGCCAGCAGCCTCCTAGGCTCTGGGGCCAACGTCCTGACTTTC.

The V gene is TRBV4-1, the J gene TRBJ2-7; 7 nucleotides match TRBD1. There are 13 residues in the CDR3. V shed 2 bases and J 6 bases; nucleotides not matched to a gene: 4. The germline V gene encodes CDR1 MGHRA and CDR2 YSYEKL. CDR3 DNA: TGCGCCAGCAGCCAAATTGCAGGGGGCGAGCAGTACTTC. Amino acid sequence: CASSQIAGGEQYF.